The present entry profiles one T cell receptor beta chain with its context. Its antigen is not identified. These data originate in a study of shared clonotypes between healthy human individuals. Overall study results and limits: The sharing of approximately 4.6% of naive CD4 clonotypes was seen across a handful of donors.

V shed 1 base, J shed 2 bases, and the junction held 6 bases outside the gene matches. CDR3 length: 16 residues. Per germline, CDR1 LGHNA and CDR2 YNFKEQ. This table comes from immunoSEQ multiplex PCR, and its TCRdb copy is limited to in-frame clones, with some not included. This sample yields approximately 2,300,000 clones, of which around 90% are seen a single time; around 0.4% belongs to the top ten. The chain combines TRBV4-2 with TRBJ2-5; TRBD2 matches at 8 bases. The clonotype was recovered from a man between 18 and 35 years old in good health. Some clones in this sample may be carry-over from other donors' samples. The sequenced sample consisted of naive CD4+ T cells from PBMCs. Subset denoted: CD45RA+ positively selected. CDR3 sequence (DNA): TGTGCCAGCAGCCAAGCGCTAGCGGGCCTTCAAGAGACCCAGTACTTC. This codes for CASSQALAGLQETQYF.